Each of the 28 T cell receptor beta chains below was sequenced from the same sample in a study of shared clonotypes between healthy human individuals. Assay: immunoSEQ multiplex PCR; the TCRdb copy retains only in-frame clones and omits some. The sample records 2 million to 2.5 million clones, about 94% being singletons. Sequencing used naive CD4+ T cells sorted from blood. Subset reported: CD45RA+ positively selected. These receptors were collected from a man between 18 and 35 years old in good health.

The V gene is TRBV7-2, the J gene TRBJ2-2, with 8 bases identical to TRBD2. J lost 4 bases, V lost 0 bases, and 4 bases had no gene match. The CDR3 runs to 16 residues. Per the germline V gene, CDR1 is SGHTA and CDR2 is FQGNSA. The CDR3 DNA reads TGTGCCAGCAGCTTAGCGGTCGGGAGGGGCACCGGGGAGCTGTTTTTT. Translation gives CASSLAVGRGTGELFF.

Remarks on this clone: The same CDR3 also results from other DNA sequences found in this sample. The genes are TRBV6-5 and TRBJ2-7, with 12 positions matching TRBD2. V trimming: 3 bases; J trimming: 4 bases; junction bases outside the gene matches: 4. CDR3 size: 15 residues. The germline CDR1 and CDR2 sequences are MNHEY and SVGAGI. The CDR3 DNA reads as TGTGCCAGCAGTTATAGGACTAGCGGGGCGTACGAGCAGTACTTC. Translation gives CASSYRTSGAYEQYF.

This chain links TRBV18 with TRBJ1-1; tentative D call: TRBD1 (5 bases). The V and J ends lost 3 bases and 1 base respectively, with 9 bases between them. Per the germline V gene, CDR1 is KGHSH and CDR2 is LQKENI. CDR3 length equals 14 residues. DNA of the CDR3: TGTGCCAGCTCACCGGGGACTTCGAACACTGAAGCTTTCTTT. It specifies CASSPGTSNTEAFF.

The chain has TRBV30 and TRBJ1-5, with 7 bases lining up with TRBD1. This CDR3 is 16 amino acids long. CDR1 and CDR2 from the germline V gene are GTSNPN and SVGIG (reference sequence). V lost 0 bases, J lost 3 bases, and 8 bases stayed unmatched. In DNA form, the CDR3 reads TGTGCCTGGAGTGTTCAGGGGGTTTCTCCCAATCAGCCCCAGCATTTT. The encoded protein is CAWSVQGVSPNQPQHF.

This chain links TRBV2 with TRBJ1-1; D is undetermined. Trimming took 8 bases from V and 2 from J, leaving 12 bases between them. Per the germline V gene, CDR1 is SNHLY and CDR2 is FYNNEI. This CDR3 region has 13 residues. The CDR3 reads CASSVFPNTEAFF. DNA for the CDR3: TGTGCCAGCTCGGTTTTTCCAAACACTGAAGCTTTCTTT.

V and J are TRBV30 and TRBJ2-7, with a tentative D call TRBD2 (7 bases). From germline, CDR1 is GTSNPN and CDR2 SVGIG (reference sequence). The CDR3 sequence is 14 residues long. Trimming pared 3 bases from V and 3 bases from J, leaving 15 bases between. The CDR3 DNA reads TGTGCCTGGAGACCCAAGGGGGGGGACTACGAGCAGTACTTC. Amino acid sequence: CAWRPKGGDYEQYF.

The genes are TRBV11-2 and TRBJ2-7; 12 nucleotides agree with TRBD2. The V gene end was trimmed by 7 bases and the J gene end by 4 bases; junction bases not matched to a gene: 5. In germline, CDR1 is SGHAT, CDR2 FQNNGV. The CDR3 length is 14 residues. The CDR3 bases are TGTGCCAGCACAGTGACTAGCGGGAGTTACGAGCAGTACTTC. This encodes CASTVTSGSYEQYF. The whole variable domain, remainder taken from reference TRBV11-2 and TRBJ2-7, is EAGVAQSPRYKIIEKRQSVAFWCNPISGHATLYWYQQILGQGPKLLIQFQNNGVVDDSQLPKDRFSAERLKGVDSTLKIQPAKLEDSAVYLCASTVTSGSYEQYFGPGTRLTVT.

The chain recombines TRBV7-2 with TRBJ2-7, with D unclear. CDR1 and CDR2 (germline): SGHTA, FQGNSA. The CDR3 totals 18 residues. Trimming took off 1 base at V and 2 bases at J, with 21 bases between the two ends. The CDR3 spells CASSLVSLVARSTYEQYF. For the CDR3, the DNA is TGTGCCAGCAGCTTAGTAAGTTTGGTAGCCAGGAGTACCTACGAGCAGTACTTC. The variable domain in full, completed from reference TRBV7-2 and TRBJ2-7, reads GAGVSQSPSNKVTEKGKDVELRCDPISGHTALYWYRQSLGQGLEFLIYFQGNSAPDKSGLPSDRFSAERTGGSVSTLTIQRTQQEDSAVYLCASSLVSLVARSTYEQYFGPGTRLTVT.

The chain uses TRBV7-9 and TRBJ1-2, with D tentatively TRBD1 (5 bases). The germline gives CDR1 SEHNR, CDR2 FQNEAQ (reference sequence). The CDR3 is made up of 16 amino acids. V lost 1 base to trimming and J lost 1 base, with 13 bases between them. The chain's CDR3 is CASSLGDQGFNYGYTF. CDR3 coding DNA: TGTGCCAGCAGCTTAGGGGATCAGGGATTTAACTATGGCTACACCTTC.

The chain couples TRBV6-7 to TRBJ2-1; D possibly corresponds to TRBD2 (6 bases). TRBV6-7 is reported as an ORF; its role is uncertain. V dropped 4 bases and J dropped 4 bases, with 26 bases sitting between them. This CDR3 region has 19 residues. The CDR3 nucleotides are TGTGCCAGCAGTTCGAGATCTCCATTAGCGGATCTTTTTTACAATGAGCAGTTCTTC. This translates into CASSSRSPLADLFYNEQFF.

The chain combines TRBV28 with TRBJ2-2; D might be TRBD1 (5 bases). CDR1 MDHEN and CDR2 SYDVKM come from the germline V gene. V lost 3 bases and J 5 bases, leaving 13 bases between the germline ends. This CDR3 has 15 amino acids. CDR3: CASSLVGPMTGELFF. For the CDR3, the DNA is TGTGCCAGCAGTTTGGTGGGGCCGATGACCGGGGAGCTGTTTTTT.

The rearrangement links TRBV27 to TRBJ2-3, with a tentative D call TRBD2 (6 bases). The CDR3 is made up of 13 amino acids. Germline lookup yields CDR1 MNHEY and CDR2 SMNVEV (reference sequence). The ends were cut back, 7 bases at V and 0 bases at J, with 8 bases in the middle. The CDR3 here is CASKSGSTDTQYF. DNA for the CDR3: TGTGCCAGCAAGAGCGGGAGCACAGATACGCAGTATTTT.

The CDR3 here is CATSIGGIGYEQYF. DNA for the CDR3: TGTGCCACCAGCATCGGGGGGATCGGGTACGAGCAGTACTTC. The chain couples TRBV15 to TRBJ2-7; 7 nucleotides agree with TRBD2. The CDR3 is made up of 14 amino acids. The V gene's germline CDR1 is LNHNV and CDR2 YYDKDF (reference sequence). V dropped 4 bases and J dropped 4; count of bases not matched to a gene: 7.

V gene TRBV6-6 combines with J gene TRBJ2-7; D gene ambiguous. The CDR3 has 10 residues. From germline, CDR1 is MNHNY and CDR2 SVGAGI (reference sequence). V was trimmed by 5 bases and J by 3 bases, leaving 2 bases between them. The CDR3 nucleotides read TGTGCCAGCAGTGACTACGAGCAGTACTTC. Amino acid sequence: CASSDYEQYF.

This chain uses TRBV7-9 with TRBJ1-2; D may be TRBD1 (5 bases). Germline assignment: CDR1 SEHNR and CDR2 FQNEAQ (reference sequence). With 1 base removed from V and 7 bases from J, the gap between germline ends came to 10 bases. The length of the CDR3 is 13 residues. CDR3 nucleotide sequence: TGTGCCAGCAGCTTAGATCCAGGGAGTGGCTACACCTTC. Encoded protein: CASSLDPGSGYTF.

The V and J genes are TRBV4-2 and TRBJ1-5; D not certain. Looked up from germline, CDR1 is LGHNA and CDR2 is YNFKEQ. The CDR3 has 14 residues. Trimming stripped 0 bases from V and 6 bases from J, with 9 bases between. The CDR3 region has the DNA TGTGCCAGCAGCCAAGATGGAGGGAGTCAGCCCCAGCATTTT. Protein: CASSQDGGSQPQHF.

The gene calls are TRBV19 and TRBJ2-3; 9 nucleotides match TRBD2. With V trimmed by 6 bases and J by 4 bases, 11 bases remained unmatched. CDR1 is LNHDA and CDR2 is SQIVND in the germline V gene (reference sequence). CDR3 length equals 16 residues. The CDR3 nucleotides are TGTGCCAGTAGCCCCGGAGGCGGGAGGGCCTCAGATACGCAGTATTTT. Residues: CASSPGGGRASDTQYF.

This clone was observed a single time. The rearrangement joins TRBV7-2 to TRBJ1-4, with TRBD1 matching 8 bases. Germline CDR1 reads SGHTA; CDR2 reads FQGNSA. J gave up 6 bases and V 5 bases, and 5 bases lay outside the gene matches. This CDR3 is 14 amino acids long. CDR3 residues: CASSPDREYEKLFF. CDR3 coding DNA: TGTGCCAGCAGCCCGGACAGGGAGTATGAAAAACTGTTTTTT.

This clone was detected once. The rearrangement joins TRBV28 to TRBJ2-7; 7 positions agree with TRBD1. Losses at the gene ends were 7 bases for V and 3 bases for J; bases not matched to a gene: 12. This CDR3 has 15 amino acids. Germline loops: CDR1 MDHEN, CDR2 SYDVKM. This CDR3 reads CASKPPGGQLYEQYF. The CDR3 DNA reads TGTGCCAGCAAACCTCCAGGGGGACAGCTCTACGAGCAGTACTTC.

The chain uses TRBV30 and TRBJ1-2, with a weak D call TRBD1 (5 bases). V was pared by 4 bases and J by 8 bases, with 17 bases between. CDR3 size: 13 residues. The germline V gene encodes CDR1 GTSNPN and CDR2 SVGIG (reference sequence). The CDR3 coding sequence is TGTGCCTGGACTCACTCCGGGACTTCAGGCTACACCTTC. Its protein product is CAWTHSGTSGYTF.

The CDR3 DNA is TGTGCCAGCAGCTACGGGACGGCGGGTGGCTACACCTTC. This sequence encodes CASSYGTAGGYTF. This chain uses TRBV11-2 with TRBJ1-2; D is possibly TRBD1 (5 bases). CDR3 length: 13 residues. V was shortened by 4 bases and J by 7 bases, with 13 bases between the two germline ends. CDR1 and CDR2 from the germline V gene are SGHAT and FQNNGV.

The genes are TRBV6-5 and TRBJ2-1, with TRBD1 matching 10 bases. CDR1 and CDR2 from the germline V gene are MNHEY and SVGAGI. Germline trimming cut 6 bases from V and 3 bases from J; bases unmatched to any gene: 5. CDR3 length: 15 residues. The CDR3 DNA sequence: TGTGCCAGCAGCCGCGGGACAGGGGTCTACAATGAGCAGTTCTTC. This translates into CASSRGTGVYNEQFF.

DNA of the CDR3: TGCGCCAGCAGCTTTACCGGGACAGGGGGCGTATGGCTGGAGACCCAGTACTTC. It translates to CASSFTGTGGVWLETQYF. The chain employs TRBV5-1 and TRBJ2-5; 12 bases fit TRBD1. Trimming took 2 bases from V and 5 from J; bases not matched to a gene: 13. CDR3 size: 18 residues. In germline, CDR1 is SGHRS, CDR2 YFSETQ.

The chain has TRBV14 and TRBJ1-5; TRBD1 aligns across 8 bases. CDR1 and CDR2 from the germline V gene are SGHDN and FVKESK. The V gene end was trimmed by 7 bases and the J gene end by 1 base; junction bases not matched to a gene: 3. The CDR3 spans 14 residues. CDR3: CASTRTGSNQPQHF. The CDR3 bases are TGTGCCAGCACCCGGACAGGGAGCAATCAGCCCCAGCATTTT.

The chain joins TRBV30 to TRBJ2-5, with TRBD1 matching over 9 bases. Trimming cost V 2 bases and J 5 bases; bases outside gene matches: 9. Germline values: CDR1 GTSNPN, CDR2 SVGIG (reference sequence). The CDR3 consists of 15 residues. The CDR3 sequence: CAWSFRDRVAETQYF. The CDR3 nucleotides are TGTGCCTGGAGTTTCCGGGACAGGGTCGCGGAGACCCAGTACTTC.

Worth noting for this clone: Other nucleotide sequences from this sample produce the same CDR3. This rearrangement joins TRBV18 to TRBJ2-5, with unresolved D. The germline V and J ends were trimmed by 0 bases and 2 bases, with 7 bases remaining between them. Germline loops: CDR1 KGHSH, CDR2 LQKENI. There are 14 residues in the CDR3. CDR3 nucleotide sequence: TGTGCCAGCTCACCACCGTTAGGACAAGAGACCCAGTACTTC. Its translation is CASSPPLGQETQYF.

The V call is TRBV6-6, the J call TRBJ1-6, with 10 bases identical to TRBD1. Losses at the gene ends were 6 bases for V and 14 bases for J; bases not matched to a gene: 10. CDR1 and CDR2 from the germline V gene are MNHNY and SVGAGI (reference sequence). The CDR3 runs to 14 residues. The CDR3 DNA sequence: TGTGCCAGCAGCTCCGGGACAGGGGTTCGAACCCTCCACTTT. Translating it yields CASSSGTGVRTLHF.

The chain joins TRBV6-1 to TRBJ2-7; 8 bases map to TRBD1. V gave up 5 bases and J gave up 4 bases; unmatched junction bases: 4. Germline V gives CDR1 MNHNS, CDR2 SASEGT. This CDR3 is built from 13 residues. In nucleotides, the CDR3 is TGTGCCAGCAGTCGGGACAGGAGGTACGAGCAGTACTTC. Its protein is CASSRDRRYEQYF.